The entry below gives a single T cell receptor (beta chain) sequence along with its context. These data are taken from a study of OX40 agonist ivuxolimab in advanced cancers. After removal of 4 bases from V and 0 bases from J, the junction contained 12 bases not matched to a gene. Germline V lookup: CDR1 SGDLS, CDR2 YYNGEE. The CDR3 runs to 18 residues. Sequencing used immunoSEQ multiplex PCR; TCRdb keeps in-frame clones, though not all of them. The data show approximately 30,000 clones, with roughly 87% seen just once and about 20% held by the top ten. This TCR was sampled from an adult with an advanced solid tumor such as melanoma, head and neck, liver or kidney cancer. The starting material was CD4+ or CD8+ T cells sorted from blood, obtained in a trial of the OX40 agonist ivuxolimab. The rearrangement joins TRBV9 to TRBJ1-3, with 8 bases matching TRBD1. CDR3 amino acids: CASSLMETGAYSGNTIYF. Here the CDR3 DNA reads TGTGCCAGCAGCTTAATGGAGACAGGGGCATACTCTGGAAACACCATATATTTT.